The source of this T cell receptor (beta chain) is a study of identical twins. The CDR3 loop spans 13 amino acids. V was trimmed by 4 bases and J by 6 bases, leaving 15 bases between them. Germline assignment: CDR1 SQVTM and CDR2 ANQGSEA. Concerning this clonotype: Its antigen is unknown.

The study, taken as a whole, reports: The more abundant beta clonotypes in cord blood had fewer insertions, and memory repertoires did not show this.

Every sampled donor was Caucasian and healthy. TCRdb recomputed calls from the 5' RACE reads with MiXCR, one row per CDR3 protein. Here the sample spans some 900,000 distinct CDR3 sequences, over 9% being singletons. These data are also associated with another study on yellow fever vaccine responses in identical twins. As that report states: Twins' T cell vaccine responses reportedly looked partly convergent, partly personalized.

Sample: PBMCs. The rearrangement joins TRBV29-1 to TRBJ1-2; D ambiguous. The TCR originated in a woman younger than 30 in good health. The CDR3, as DNA: TGCAGCGTTGGTAGTGGCTCCCCAAATGGCTACACCTTC. Amino acids: CSVGSGSPNGYTF. Drawing the rest from reference TRBV29-1 and TRBJ1-2, the complete variable domain is SAVISQKPSRDICQRGTSLTIQCQVDSQVTMMFWYRQQPGQSLTLIATANQGSEATYESGFVIDKFPISRPNLTFSTLTVSNMSPEDSSIYLCSVGSGSPNGYTFGSGTRLTVV.